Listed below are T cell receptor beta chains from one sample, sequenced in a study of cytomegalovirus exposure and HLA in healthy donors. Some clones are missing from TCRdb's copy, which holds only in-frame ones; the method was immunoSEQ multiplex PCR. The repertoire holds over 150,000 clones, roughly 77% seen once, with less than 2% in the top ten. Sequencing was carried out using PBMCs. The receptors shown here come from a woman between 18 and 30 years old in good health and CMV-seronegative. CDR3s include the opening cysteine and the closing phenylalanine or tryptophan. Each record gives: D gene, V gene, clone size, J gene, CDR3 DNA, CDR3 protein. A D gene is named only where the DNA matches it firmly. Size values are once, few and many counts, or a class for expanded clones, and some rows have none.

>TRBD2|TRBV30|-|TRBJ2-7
TGTGCCTCAACTAGCGGGCGCTCCTACGAGCAGTACTTC
CASTSGRSYEQYF
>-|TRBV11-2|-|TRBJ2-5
TGTGCCAGCAGCCCAGGGGTAGGGAGCCAAGAGACCCAGTACTTC
CASSPGVGSQETQYF
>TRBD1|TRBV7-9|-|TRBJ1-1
TGTGCCAGCAGCAAGCGACAGGGGGCGGCTGAAGCTTTCTTT
CASSKRQGAAEAFF
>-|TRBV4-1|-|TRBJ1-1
TGCGCCAGCAGTCCCGGGATCAGCGCTGAAGCTTTCTTT
CASSPGISAEAFF
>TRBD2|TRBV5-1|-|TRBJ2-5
TGCGCCAGCCGGCGGGGGGGCCAAGAGACCCAGTACTTC
CASRRGGQETQYF
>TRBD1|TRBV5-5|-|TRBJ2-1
TGTGCCAGCAGCTTGGGTGGACAGGGGTACAATGAGCAGTTCTTC
CASSLGGQGYNEQFF
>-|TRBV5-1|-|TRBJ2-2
TGCGCCAGCAGCTTAAGCGCCTCAGGGTCCGGGGAGCTGTTTTTT
CASSLSASGSGELFF
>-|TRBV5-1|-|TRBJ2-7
TGCGCCAGCAGCTTGGGGACAGCCTTCTACGAGCAGTACTTC
CASSLGTAFYEQYF
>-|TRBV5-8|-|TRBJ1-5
TGTGCCAGCAGCTTGATCGCCGGGTATCAGCCCCAGCATTTT
CASSLIAGYQPQHF
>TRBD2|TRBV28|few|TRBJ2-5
TGTGCCAGCAGTTTTTGGCTAGCGGGGGAGACCCAGTACTTC
CASSFWLAGETQYF
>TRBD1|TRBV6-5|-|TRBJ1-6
TGTGCCAGCAGTCAGACAGGGGATTCACCCCTCCACTTT
CASSQTGDSPLHF
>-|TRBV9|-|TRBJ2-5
TGTGCCAGCAGCGCAGGGGTCCGGGAGACCCAGTACTTC
CASSAGVRETQYF
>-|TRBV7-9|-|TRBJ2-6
TGTTCCAGCAGCTCCAACAGGGCCGGCGGGGCCAACGTCCTGACTTTC
CSSSSNRAGGANVLTF
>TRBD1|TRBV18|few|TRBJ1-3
TGTGCCAGCTCCCCGACAGGGACTGGTGGAAACACCATATATTTT
CASSPTGTGGNTIYF
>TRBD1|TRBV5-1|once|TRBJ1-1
TGCGCCAGCAGTCTTGGGGGCCTCAGGGACAGGAACACTGAAGCTTTCTTT
CASSLGGLRDRNTEAFF
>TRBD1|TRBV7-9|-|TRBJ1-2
TGTGCCAGCAGCCTACAGACAGGGGGGTTGGGCTACACCTTC
CASSLQTGGLGYTF
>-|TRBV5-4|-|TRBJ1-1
TGTGCCAGCAGCCCCCGATTGGCAGGAACTGAAGCTTTCTTT
CASSPRLAGTEAFF
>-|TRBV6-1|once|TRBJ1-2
TGTGCCAGCAGCCGTACTCGAGCCCTAGATGGCTACACCTTC
CASSRTRALDGYTF
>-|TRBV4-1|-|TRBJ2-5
TGCGCCAGCAGCCAAGACGGTGGTTCGGGGGTCCGAGAGACCCAGTACTTC
CASSQDGGSGVRETQYF
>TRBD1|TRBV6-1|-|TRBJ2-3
TGTGCCAGCAGTGACGGACAGGGGATCACAGATACGCAGTATTTT
CASSDGQGITDTQYF
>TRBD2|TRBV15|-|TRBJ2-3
TGTGCCACCAGGATTAGCGGGGCAGATACGCAGTATTTT
CATRISGADTQYF
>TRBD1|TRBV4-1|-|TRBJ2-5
TGCGCCAGCAGCCAAGGACAGGGGCCTCTCGGAGAGACCCAGTACTTC
CASSQGQGPLGETQYF
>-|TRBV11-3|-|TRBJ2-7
TGTGCCAGCAGCTTCCGAGGGTCGGGAGAGCAGTACTTC
CASSFRGSGEQYF
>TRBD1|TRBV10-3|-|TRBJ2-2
TGTGCCATCAGGGGGACAGGGAACACCGGGGAGCTGTTTTTT
CAIRGTGNTGELFF
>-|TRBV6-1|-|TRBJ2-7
TGTGCCAGCAGTGAGCGTCAGGATCCAGGAGGGCAGTACTTC
CASSERQDPGGQYF
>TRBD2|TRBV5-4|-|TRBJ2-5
TGTGCCAGCAGCGAGGGACTAGCGGCCAAAGAGACCCAGTACTTC
CASSEGLAAKETQYF
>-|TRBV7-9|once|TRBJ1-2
TGTGCCAGCAGCTTAGCGTCAGGGAACTATGGCTACACCTTC
CASSLASGNYGYTF
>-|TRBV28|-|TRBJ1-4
TGTGCCAGTAGTCAGGGACAACTTCATGAAAAACTGTTTTTT
CASSQGQLHEKLFF
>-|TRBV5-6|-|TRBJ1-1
TGTGCCAGCAGTTTCCGCAGGGGCCTACGAAGGGAGAACACTGAAGCTTTCTTT
CASSFRRGLRRENTEAFF
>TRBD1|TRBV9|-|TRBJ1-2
TGTGCCAGCAGGGGGACAGGGACTTATGGCTACACCTTC
CASRGTGTYGYTF
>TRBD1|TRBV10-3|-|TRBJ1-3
TGTGCCATCAGAACGGACAGGAGTGGAAACACCATATATTTT
CAIRTDRSGNTIYF
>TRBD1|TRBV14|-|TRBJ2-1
TGTGCCAGCAGCCATAGGACAGGATCAAGCTCCTACAATGAGCAGTTCTTC
CASSHRTGSSSYNEQFF
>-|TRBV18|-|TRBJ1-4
TGTGCCAGCTCACCACTTGACAATAATGAAAAACTGTTTTTT
CASSPLDNNEKLFF
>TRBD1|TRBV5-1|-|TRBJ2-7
TGCGCCAGCAGCCCCCGGGACAGTTACGAGCAGTACTTC
CASSPRDSYEQYF
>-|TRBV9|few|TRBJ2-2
TGTGCCAGCAGCGTAGCGGCGGTGTCGAACACCGGGGAGCTGTTTTTT
CASSVAAVSNTGELFF